These 32 T cell receptor beta chains share one sample of origin, sequenced in a study of shared clonotypes between healthy human individuals. Assay: immunoSEQ multiplex PCR; the TCRdb copy retains only in-frame clones and omits some. Here the sample spans around 2.3 million clones, around 95% being singletons. The sample was naive CD4+ T cells sorted from blood. Noted subset: CD45RA+ positively selected. Receptors originate from a man aged 18 to 30 in good health.

J is TRBJ2-3 and V is TRBV7-2; a possible D gene is TRBD2 (6 bases). The CDR3 totals 14 residues. Germline V gene lookup returns CDR1 SGHTA and CDR2 FQGNSA. V was pared by 0 bases and J by 5 bases, with 9 bases between. The CDR3 sequence: CASSLAGGGDTQYF. The CDR3 DNA follows: TGTGCCAGCAGCTTAGCGGGGGGTGGAGATACGCAGTATTTT.

The gene calls are TRBV4-3 and TRBJ1-2; 9 bases align to TRBD1. Germline-derived CDR1 and CDR2 are LGHNA and YSLEER. V trimming: 3 bases; J trimming: 8 bases; junction bases outside the gene matches: 13. The CDR3 has 16 residues. CDR3 region: CASSQELIQGAGGYTF. CDR3 nucleotide sequence: TGCGCCAGCAGCCAGGAATTGATACAGGGGGCTGGCGGCTACACCTTC.

The chain links TRBV27 to TRBJ2-2; no definite D call. The length of the CDR3 is 16 residues. V was shortened by 0 bases and J by 0 bases, with 8 bases between the two germline ends. The germline gives CDR1 MNHEY, CDR2 SMNVEV (reference sequence). The chain's CDR3 is CASSLSPSANTGELFF. The CDR3, as DNA: TGTGCCAGCAGTTTATCGCCCAGCGCGAACACCGGGGAGCTGTTTTTT.

V is TRBV5-1 and J is TRBJ2-3; D may match TRBD1 or TRBD2 (6 bases each). The V end was cut by 0 bases, the J end by 0 bases, with 14 bases between. Germline lookup yields CDR1 SGHRS and CDR2 YFSETQ. The CDR3 sequence is 17 residues long. The CDR3 DNA sequence: TGCGCCAGCAGCTTGGGCAGGGGCGGGATGAGCACAGATACGCAGTATTTT. Its protein is CASSLGRGGMSTDTQYF. Supplemented by reference TRBV5-1 and TRBJ2-3, the full variable domain reads KAGVTQTPRYLIKTRGQQVTLSCSPISGHRSVSWYQQTPGQGLQFLFEYFSETQRNKGNFPGRFSGRQFSNSRSEMNVSTLELGDSALYLCASSLGRGGMSTDTQYFGPGTRLTVL.

The gene calls are TRBV4-2 and TRBJ2-7; 15 bases map to TRBD2. J was trimmed by 4 bases and V by 4 bases; bases with no gene match: 11. Germline V CDR1 and CDR2: LGHNA, YNFKEQ. This CDR3 contains 18 residues. Here the CDR3 DNA reads TGTGCCAGCAGCCGTGGACTAGCGGGGGGGCCTGGGTTTTACGAGCAGTACTTC. Translating it yields CASSRGLAGGPGFYEQYF.

This clone has a single count. The CDR3 loop is CAISESAVNSNQPQHF. The CDR3, as DNA: TGTGCCATCAGTGAGTCGGCTGTAAATAGCAATCAGCCCCAGCATTTT. The chain links TRBV10-3 to TRBJ1-5, with D hard to call. CDR3 length equals 16 residues. The germline V and J ends were trimmed by 0 bases and 0 bases, with 9 bases remaining between them. The germline CDR1 and CDR2 sequences are ENHRY and SYGVKD.

The J gene is TRBJ2-7, the V gene TRBV15; a possible D gene is TRBD1 (6 bases). Germline V gives CDR1 LNHNV, CDR2 YYDKDF (reference sequence). V dropped 0 bases and J dropped 2 bases, with 11 bases sitting between them. This CDR3 has 15 residues. Here the CDR3 reads CATSRDPGTTYEQYF. The CDR3 coding sequence is TGTGCCACCAGCAGAGACCCCGGGACAACCTACGAGCAGTACTTC.

The chain couples TRBV19 to TRBJ1-5, with 9 bases matching TRBD1. V lost 7 bases and J lost 6; bases outside the gene matches: 16. Germline lookup yields CDR1 LNHDA and CDR2 SQIVND (reference sequence). This CDR3 has 17 residues. The CDR3 spells CASTPGPGTGYGQPQHF. The DNA of the CDR3 is TGTGCCAGTACCCCGGGACCCGGGACAGGGTATGGTCAGCCCCAGCATTTT.

A word on this clone: Other DNA sequences in the same sample also yield this CDR3. The chain has TRBV6-5 and TRBJ2-1; the match to TRBD2 covers 15 bases. V trimming: 4 bases; J trimming: 9 bases; junction bases outside the gene matches: 4. This CDR3 is 15 amino acids long. Germline CDR1 reads MNHEY; CDR2 reads SVGAGI. CDR3 region: CASSSGLAGGIEQFF. The CDR3 DNA reads as TGTGCCAGCAGTTCTGGACTAGCGGGAGGGATTGAGCAGTTCTTC.

Only one count was recorded for this clone. CDR3 DNA: TGTGCCAGCGGAAGGACGGATACGCAGTATTTT. As protein: CASGRTDTQYF. This chain joins TRBV11-3 and TRBJ2-3; the D is unclear. Trimming left V 8 bases short and J 6 bases short, with 9 bases between. The V gene's germline CDR1 is SGHNT and CDR2 YENEEA. This CDR3 has 11 residues.

The CDR3 spells CASSFTGYGSPQHF. CDR3 DNA sequence: TGTGCCAGCAGCTTTACAGGGTATGGTAGCCCCCAGCATTTT. The chain has TRBV7-9 and TRBJ1-5, with a possible D match to TRBD1 (6 bases). The CDR3 extends over 14 amino acids. CDR1 is SEHNR and CDR2 is FQNEAQ in the germline V gene (reference sequence). Trimming shortened V by 3 bases and J by 10 bases, and 16 bases separated the two germline ends.

The chain carries TRBV30 and TRBJ2-7; 7 bases are a match to TRBD2. This CDR3 has 12 residues. From germline, CDR1 is GTSNPN and CDR2 SVGIG (reference sequence). V lost 5 bases, J lost 4 bases, and 5 bases stayed unmatched. The CDR3 DNA sequence: TGTGCCTGGGGGGCGGGGGATTACGAGCAGTACTTC. This encodes CAWGAGDYEQYF.

The rearrangement joins TRBV7-8 to TRBJ1-1; no clear D gene. From germline, CDR1 is SGHVS and CDR2 FQNEAQ. V lost 3 bases and J lost 4, with 6 bases in between. The CDR3 has 12 residues. CDR3 nucleotide sequence: TGTGCCAGCAGCTTTCTTGGCACTGAAGCTTTCTTT. Protein product: CASSFLGTEAFF. The full variable domain, its missing parts supplied by reference TRBV7-8 and TRBJ1-1, is GAGVSQSPRYKVAKRGQDVALRCDPISGHVSLFWYQQALGQGPEFLTYFQNEAQLDKSGLPSDRFFAERPEGSVSTLKIQRTQQEDSAVYLCASSFLGTEAFFGQGTRLTVV.

The genes are TRBV5-1 and TRBJ2-2; perhaps TRBD2 as D (5 bases). There are 16 residues in the CDR3. Germline-derived CDR1 and CDR2 are SGHRS and YFSETQ. Trimming left V 1 base short and J 5 bases short, with 15 bases between. The CDR3 coding sequence is TGCGCCAGCAGCTTGTACGCGGGCGCGGATACCGGGGAGCTGTTTTTT. Translation gives CASSLYAGADTGELFF.

This sequence joins TRBV14 and TRBJ1-1, with D possibly TRBD1 on 6 matching bases. V lost 4 bases and J 3 bases, leaving 33 bases between the germline ends. CDR3 length: 21 residues. The germline gives CDR1 SGHDN, CDR2 FVKESK. The DNA of the CDR3 is TGTGCCAGCAGCCCTCTTATACCCGAACAGTTCAGGGGCGAAGAGGACACTGAAGCTTTCTTT. It specifies CASSPLIPEQFRGEEDTEAFF.

About this clone: The sample has other DNA sequences that encode this CDR3 too. The rearrangement links TRBV9 to TRBJ2-2, with a tentative D call TRBD2 (6 bases). The CDR3 spans 15 residues. Germline values: CDR1 SGDLS, CDR2 YYNGEE. Trimming removed 3 bases at V and 1 base at J, with 10 bases between. The DNA for the CDR3 is TGTGCCAGCAGCGCCGGGACTCTGAACACCGGGGAGCTGTTTTTT. The encoded protein is CASSAGTLNTGELFF. The variable domain in full, completed from reference TRBV9 and TRBJ2-2, reads DSGVTQTPKHLITATGQRVTLRCSPRSGDLSVYWYQQSLDQGLQFLIQYYNGEERAKGNILERFSAQQFPDLHSELNLSSLELGDSALYFCASSAGTLNTGELFFGEGSRLTVL.

As concerns this clone: Its ends do not fully match the called genes, so a read error is possible. V and J are TRBV5-1 and TRBJ2-3, with D uncertain. The germline V gene has CDR1 SGHRS and CDR2 YFSETQ. This CDR3 has 15 amino acids. The CDR3: CASRLDPTSTDTQYF. DNA for the CDR3: TGCGCCAGCCGCTTGGACCCAACTAGCACAGATACGCAGTATTTT.

This chain joins TRBV5-1 and TRBJ1-3; 7 nucleotides agree with TRBD1. Trimming at V came to 5 bases and at J to 0 bases, leaving 11 bases not matched to a gene. CDR3 length: 17 residues. Per germline, CDR1 SGHRS and CDR2 YFSETQ. The DNA of the CDR3 is TGCGCCAGCAGTCCAGGGACAGCCCCGAGCTCTGGAAACACCATATATTTT. This translates into CASSPGTAPSSGNTIYF.

V usage is TRBV28 and J usage is TRBJ1-1; D unclear. The V gene's germline CDR1 is MDHEN and CDR2 SYDVKM. Trimming took off 3 bases at V and 0 bases at J, with 14 bases between the two ends. The CDR3 is 16 residues long. This CDR3 reads CASSFPQSAMNTEAFF. The CDR3, as DNA: TGTGCCAGCAGTTTCCCCCAGTCTGCGATGAACACTGAAGCTTTCTTT.

This sequence joins TRBV6-1 and TRBJ2-7; D is unresolved. The V and J ends lost 5 bases and 2 bases respectively, with 7 bases between them. Germline-derived CDR1 and CDR2 are MNHNS and SASEGT. The CDR3 loop spans 12 amino acids. This CDR3 is CASSKLAYEQYF. The CDR3 DNA sequence: TGTGCCAGCAGTAAACTTGCCTACGAGCAGTACTTC.

The chain recombines TRBV5-4 with TRBJ2-1; 8 nucleotides line up with TRBD1. Trimming removed 0 bases from V and 7 bases from J; junction bases left unmatched: 12. CDR1 is SGHNT and CDR2 is YYREEE in the germline V gene (reference sequence). This CDR3 is built from 17 residues. CDR3 coding DNA: TGTGCCAGCAGCTTGGCGGTAGGGACAGGAGGTCCAAATGAGCAGTTCTTC. Amino acid sequence: CASSLAVGTGGPNEQFF.

The chain couples TRBV11-2 to TRBJ2-5; TRBD1 aligns across 7 bases. V dropped 7 bases and J dropped 3; count of bases not matched to a gene: 5. This CDR3 is 13 amino acids long. Per germline, CDR1 SGHAT and CDR2 FQNNGV. The CDR3 nucleotides are TGTGCCAGCAATGAAGGGACAGAAGAGACCCAGTACTTC. Protein product: CASNEGTEETQYF.

This chain joins TRBV10-2 and TRBJ1-5, with 7 positions matching TRBD1. The length of the CDR3 is 14 residues. J gave up 4 bases and V 7 bases, and 7 bases lay outside the gene matches. Germline CDR1 is WSHSY and CDR2 is SAAADI. The CDR3 reads CASTKTGWNQPQHF. CDR3 nucleotide sequence: TGCGCCAGCACCAAGACAGGGTGGAATCAGCCCCAGCATTTT.

In nucleotides, the CDR3 is TGTGCCAGCAGGCCTAGCGGGAGGAATGAGCAGTTCTTC. It yields the protein CASRPSGRNEQFF. This chain connects TRBV7-2 to TRBJ2-1; 11 positions match TRBD2. CDR3 size: 13 residues. V dropped 6 bases and J dropped 7; count of bases not matched to a gene: 2. CDR1 is SGHTA and CDR2 is FQGNSA in the germline V gene.

The chain links TRBV28 to TRBJ2-7; D is undetermined. Germline lookup yields CDR1 MDHEN and CDR2 SYDVKM. Trimming removed 2 bases at V and 4 bases at J, with 12 bases between. The CDR3 consists of 14 residues. In nucleotides, the CDR3 is TGTGCCAGCAGTTTACCAGGAGAAGAATACGAGCAGTACTTC. It translates to CASSLPGEEYEQYF.

The CDR3, as DNA: TGTGCCAGCAGCGGCGGACCGCAGGGTTATGAAAAACTGTTTTTT. Its translation: CASSGGPQGYEKLFF. The V and J genes are TRBV5-6 and TRBJ1-4, with a possible D match to TRBD1 (5 bases). Germline V gives CDR1 SGHDT, CDR2 YYEEEE. Trimming took off 4 bases at V and 6 bases at J, with 16 bases between the two ends. CDR3 length equals 15 residues.

This clone was recorded once. The J gene is TRBJ2-2, the V gene TRBV21-1; the table's D gene call, TRBD2, was not cross checked with the DNA. TRBV21-1 is classified as a pseudogene. CDR3 size: 15 residues. The CDR3 protein is CASSKNGRHTGELFF. In DNA, the CDR3 is TGTGCCAGCAGCAAAAACGGGAGGCACACCGGGGAGCTGTTTTTT.

This sequence joins TRBV6-1 and TRBJ2-1, with D maybe TRBD1 (5 bases). The CDR3 length is 18 residues. Trimming took off 4 bases at V and 3 bases at J, with 22 bases between the two ends. Germline V gives CDR1 MNHNS, CDR2 SASEGT. The CDR3 DNA sequence: TGTGCCAGCAGTGTTGATTATGGGCAGGGCACGTACTACAATGAGCAGTTCTTC. Protein sequence: CASSVDYGQGTYYNEQFF.

The gene calls are TRBV6-1 and TRBJ1-6; D is uncertain. Trimming cost V 4 bases and J 7 bases, with 14 bases left between them. CDR1 and CDR2 from the germline V gene are MNHNS and SASEGT. The CDR3 is made up of 15 amino acids. The CDR3 loop reads CASSGPRGQNSPLHF. The CDR3 DNA reads TGTGCCAGCAGTGGGCCGCGTGGTCAAAATTCACCCCTCCACTTT.

This clone appeared a single time. The rearrangement joins TRBV6-1 to TRBJ2-3, with 7 positions matching TRBD2. With V trimmed by 3 bases and J by 6 bases, 3 bases remained unmatched. Germline CDR1 is MNHNS and CDR2 is SASEGT. The CDR3 sequence is 13 residues long. The CDR3 DNA sequence: TGTGCCAGCAGTGAGGGGGGGACGGATACGCAGTATTTT. Translating it yields CASSEGGTDTQYF.

This chain joins TRBV28 and TRBJ1-5, with TRBD1 identical over 7 bases. Germline V gene sequence: CDR1 MDHEN, CDR2 SYDVKM. After removal of 7 bases from V and 3 bases from J, the junction contained 9 bases not matched to a gene. The CDR3 runs to 15 residues. The CDR3 protein is CASKGNRGPNQPQHF. The CDR3, as DNA: TGTGCCAGCAAGGGAAACAGGGGACCCAATCAGCCCCAGCATTTT.

The CDR3 is CASSHRDRGTEAFF. As DNA, the CDR3 is TGCGCCAGCAGCCACCGGGACAGGGGGACTGAAGCTTTCTTT. This chain uses TRBV4-1 with TRBJ1-1; TRBD1 agrees at 11 bases. The CDR3 has 14 amino acids. V dropped 3 bases and J dropped 5; count of bases not matched to a gene: 2. The germline V gene has CDR1 MGHRA and CDR2 YSYEKL.